This T cell receptor (beta chain) was profiled in a study of blood T cell repertoires in COVID-19. Across the study: Nucleic acid was either cDNA or gDNA, and it came from T cells, B-cell-depleted T cells, or PBMCs.

The assay was immunoSEQ multiplex PCR, and TCRdb's table has in-frame clones only and misses some. Altogether a few hundred thousand clones are present, roughly 80% being singletons, with the ten largest covering about 5%. The source of this sequence is a human donor in a cohort sampled during active COVID-19. The specimen sequenced was peripheral blood.

The CDR3: CAMSALDNNEQFF. In DNA form, the CDR3 reads TGTGCCATGTCAGCGCTAGATAACAATGAGCAGTTCTTC. The chain employs TRBV10-3 and TRBJ2-1, with D uncertain. Per germline, CDR1 ENHRY and CDR2 SYGVKD. Trimming removed 9 bases at V and 5 bases at J, with 14 bases between. The CDR3 consists of 13 residues.